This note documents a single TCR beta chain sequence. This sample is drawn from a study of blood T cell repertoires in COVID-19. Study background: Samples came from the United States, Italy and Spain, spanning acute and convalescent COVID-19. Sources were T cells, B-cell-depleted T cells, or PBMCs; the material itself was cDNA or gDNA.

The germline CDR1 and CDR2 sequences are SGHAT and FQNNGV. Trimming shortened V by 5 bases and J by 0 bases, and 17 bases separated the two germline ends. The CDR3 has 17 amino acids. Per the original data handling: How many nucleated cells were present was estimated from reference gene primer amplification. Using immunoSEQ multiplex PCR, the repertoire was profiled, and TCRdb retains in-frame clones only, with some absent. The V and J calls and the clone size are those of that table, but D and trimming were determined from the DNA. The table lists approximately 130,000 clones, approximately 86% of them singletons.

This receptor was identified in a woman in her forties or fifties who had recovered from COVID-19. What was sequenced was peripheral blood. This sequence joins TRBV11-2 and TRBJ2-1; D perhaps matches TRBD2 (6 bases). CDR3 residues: CASSPVTGVSSYNEQFF. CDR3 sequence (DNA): TGTGCCAGCAGCCCCGTCACGGGAGTGAGCTCCTACAATGAGCAGTTCTTC.